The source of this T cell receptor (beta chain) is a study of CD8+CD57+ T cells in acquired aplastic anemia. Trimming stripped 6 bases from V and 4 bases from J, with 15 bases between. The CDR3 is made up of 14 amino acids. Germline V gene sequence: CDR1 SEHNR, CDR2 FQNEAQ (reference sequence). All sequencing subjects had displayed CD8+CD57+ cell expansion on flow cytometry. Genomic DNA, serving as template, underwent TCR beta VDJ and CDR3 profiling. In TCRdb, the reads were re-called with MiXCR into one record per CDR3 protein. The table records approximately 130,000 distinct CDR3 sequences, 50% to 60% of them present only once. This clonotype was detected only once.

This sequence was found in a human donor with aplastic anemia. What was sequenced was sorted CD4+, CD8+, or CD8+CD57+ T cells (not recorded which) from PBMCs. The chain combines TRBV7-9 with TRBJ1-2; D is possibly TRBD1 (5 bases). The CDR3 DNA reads TGTGCCAGCAGTCAAACGACAGAAGTCTATGGCTACACCTTC. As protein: CASSQTTEVYGYTF.